These 10 T cell receptor beta chains originate from one sample sequenced in a study of shared clonotypes between healthy human individuals. Sequencing used immunoSEQ multiplex PCR; TCRdb keeps in-frame clones, though not all of them. The sample includes a few million clones, 90% to 95% of them seen just once. The sequenced sample was naive CD4+ T cells from PBMCs. Subset meaning: CD45RA+ positively selected. The source of these receptors is a young man in good health. Some clones in this sample may be carry-over from other donors' samples.

V usage is TRBV5-1 and J usage is TRBJ2-3, with D perhaps matching TRBD1 (6 bases). CDR1 is SGHRS and CDR2 is YFSETQ in the germline V gene. This CDR3 is 15 amino acids long. The V gene lost 0 bases and the J gene lost 2 bases, with 10 bases spanning the gap. This CDR3 is CASSLGHRDTDTQYF. DNA for the CDR3: TGCGCCAGCAGCTTGGGTCACAGGGACACAGATACGCAGTATTTT.

The chain is built from TRBV13 and TRBJ2-4; possibly TRBD1 for D (5 bases). Germline V gene sequence: CDR1 PRHDT, CDR2 FYEKMQ (reference sequence). The CDR3 covers 12 residues. Between the trimmed V and J ends, which lost 9 bases and 1 base, there was a span of 7 bases. The CDR3 protein is CASQGAKNIQYF. As DNA, the CDR3 is TGTGCCAGTCAGGGTGCCAAAAACATTCAGTACTTC.

The chain uses TRBV1 and TRBJ2-2; the table's D call, TRBD2, has no DNA check behind it. TRBV1 is tagged as a pseudogene. The length of the CDR3 is 17 residues. The CDR3 protein is CTSSREAGEGRTGELFF. CDR3 coding DNA: TGCACCAGCAGCCGAGAAGCGGGAGAGGGGCGAACCGGGGAGCTGTTTTTT.

This clone came up once. This rearrangement joins TRBV28 to TRBJ2-2; 7 positions match TRBD1. This CDR3 region has 18 residues. Germline CDR1 reads MDHEN; CDR2 reads SYDVKM. V shed 2 bases and J 5 bases; nucleotides not matched to a gene: 14. The CDR3 here is CASSLIKGRQGYTGELFF. CDR3 coding DNA: TGTGCCAGCAGTTTAATTAAGGGCCGACAGGGCTATACCGGGGAGCTGTTTTTT.

This rearrangement joins TRBV5-1 to TRBJ2-7, with TRBD1 as a possible D gene (7 bases). Germline loops: CDR1 SGHRS, CDR2 YFSETQ. This CDR3 is 16 amino acids long. The germline V and J ends were trimmed by 2 bases and 2 bases, with 17 bases remaining between them. CDR3 in DNA: TGCGCCAGCAGCTTAGGCGGGACAGCTACCGCCTACGAGCAGTACTTC. As protein: CASSLGGTATAYEQYF.

This chain joins TRBV5-4 and TRBJ2-6; D is perhaps TRBD1 or TRBD2 (6 bases each). Trimming left V 6 bases short and J 1 base short, with 17 bases between. From germline, CDR1 is SGHNT and CDR2 YYREEE (reference sequence). This CDR3 region has 17 residues. The CDR3 nucleotides read TGTGCCAGCATCCATCCGGGGGCTGGTTCTGGGGCCAACGTCCTGACTTTC. It is translated as CASIHPGAGSGANVLTF.

This chain joins TRBV7-9 and TRBJ1-5, with D perhaps matching TRBD1 (5 bases). The CDR3 has 16 amino acids. Germline V gene sequence: CDR1 SEHNR, CDR2 FQNEAQ (reference sequence). Deletions cut 0 bases from V and 1 base from J, with 10 bases between. CDR3 DNA: TGTGCCAGCAGCTTAGCGCGGTCAGGGAGCAATCAGCCCCAGCATTTT. Amino acids: CASSLARSGSNQPQHF.

The chain combines TRBV7-9 with TRBJ2-1, with D possibly TRBD1 on 6 matching bases. Trimming removed 3 bases at V and 8 bases at J, with 14 bases between. The CDR3 runs to 14 residues. Germline CDR1 and CDR2: SEHNR and FQNEAQ (reference sequence). CDR3 DNA: TGTGCCAGCAGCTTTAACCAGCAGGGGCATGAGCAGTTCTTC. It translates to CASSFNQQGHEQFF.

This clone has only one observation. The CDR3 DNA follows: TGCAGCGTTGAGAGAAGAGTCACCGGGGAGCTGTTTTTT. Translated: CSVERRVTGELFF. This chain uses TRBV29-1 with TRBJ2-2; no clear D. Germline assignment: CDR1 SQVTM and CDR2 ANQGSEA. There are 13 residues in the CDR3. The germline V and J ends were trimmed by 3 bases and 4 bases, with 9 bases remaining between them.

CDR3 amino acids: CASSLAGFRNIQYF. DNA of the CDR3: TGTGCCAGCAGTTTAGCAGGGTTTAGAAACATTCAGTACTTC. V is TRBV27 and J is TRBJ2-4; perhaps TRBD1 as D (5 bases). V was trimmed by 2 bases and J by 6 bases, leaving 11 bases between them. The CDR3 extends over 14 amino acids. The germline V gene has CDR1 MNHEY and CDR2 SMNVEV (reference sequence).